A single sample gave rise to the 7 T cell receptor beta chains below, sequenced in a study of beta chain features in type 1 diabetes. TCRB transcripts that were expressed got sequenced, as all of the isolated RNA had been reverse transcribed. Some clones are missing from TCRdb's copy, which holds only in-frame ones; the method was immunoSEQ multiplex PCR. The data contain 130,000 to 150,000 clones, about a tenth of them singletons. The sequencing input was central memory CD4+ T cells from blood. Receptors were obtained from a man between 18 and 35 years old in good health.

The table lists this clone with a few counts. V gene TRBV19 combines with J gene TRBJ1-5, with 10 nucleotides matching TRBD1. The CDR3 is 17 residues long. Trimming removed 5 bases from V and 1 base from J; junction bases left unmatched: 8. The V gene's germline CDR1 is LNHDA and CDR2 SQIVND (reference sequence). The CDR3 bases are TGTGCCAGTAGTGTCCGGGACAGGGGAATGAGCAATCAGCCCCAGCATTTT. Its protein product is CASSVRDRGMSNQPQHF.

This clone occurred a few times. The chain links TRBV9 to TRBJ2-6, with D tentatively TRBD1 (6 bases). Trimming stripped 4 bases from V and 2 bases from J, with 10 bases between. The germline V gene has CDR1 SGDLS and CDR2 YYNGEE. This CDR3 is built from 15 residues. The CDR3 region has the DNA TGTGCCAGCAGCCTTACAGGGCCTGGGGCCAACGTCCTGACTTTC. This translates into CASSLTGPGANVLTF.

In DNA form, the CDR3 reads TGTGCCAGCAGCGTAGTTGGTAGCGGGGTCAATGAGCAGTTCTTC. It specifies CASSVVGSGVNEQFF. The chain couples TRBV9 to TRBJ2-1; 8 bases align to TRBD2. The CDR3 totals 15 residues. Germline V gene sequence: CDR1 SGDLS, CDR2 YYNGEE. Losses at the gene ends were 0 bases for V and 6 bases for J; bases not matched to a gene: 5.

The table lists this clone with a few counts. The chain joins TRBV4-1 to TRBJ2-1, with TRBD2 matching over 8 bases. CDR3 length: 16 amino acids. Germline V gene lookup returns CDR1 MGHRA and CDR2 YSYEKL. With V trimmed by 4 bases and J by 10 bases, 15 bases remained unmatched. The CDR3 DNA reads TGCGCCAGCAGCCCCCATCTTCCGGGGGGGGCAGGGGAGCAGTTCTTC. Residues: CASSPHLPGGAGEQFF.

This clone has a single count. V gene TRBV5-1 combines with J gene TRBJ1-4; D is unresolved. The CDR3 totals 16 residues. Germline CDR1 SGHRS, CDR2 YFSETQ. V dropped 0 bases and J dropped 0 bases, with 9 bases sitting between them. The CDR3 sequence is CASSLGGLATNEKLFF. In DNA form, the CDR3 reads TGCGCCAGCAGCTTGGGAGGGCTTGCAACTAATGAAAAACTGTTTTTT. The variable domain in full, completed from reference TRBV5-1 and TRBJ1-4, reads KAGVTQTPRYLIKTRGQQVTLSCSPISGHRSVSWYQQTPGQGLQFLFEYFSETQRNKGNFPGRFSGRQFSNSRSEMNVSTLELGDSALYLCASSLGGLATNEKLFFGSGTQLSVL.

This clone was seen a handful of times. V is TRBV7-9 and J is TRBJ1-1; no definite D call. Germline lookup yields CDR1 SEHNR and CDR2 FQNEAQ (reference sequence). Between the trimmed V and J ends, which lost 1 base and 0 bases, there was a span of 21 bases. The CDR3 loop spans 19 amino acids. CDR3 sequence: CASSLVGLISTSVNTEAFF. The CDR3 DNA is TGTGCCAGCAGCTTAGTAGGCCTAATCTCTACCAGCGTGAACACTGAAGCTTTCTTT. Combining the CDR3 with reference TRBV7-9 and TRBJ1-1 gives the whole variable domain DTGVSQNPRHKITKRGQNVTFRCDPISEHNRLYWYRQTLGQGPEFLTYFQNEAQLEKSRLLSDRFSAERPKGSFSTLEIQRTEQGDSAMYLCASSLVGLISTSVNTEAFFGQGTRLTVV.

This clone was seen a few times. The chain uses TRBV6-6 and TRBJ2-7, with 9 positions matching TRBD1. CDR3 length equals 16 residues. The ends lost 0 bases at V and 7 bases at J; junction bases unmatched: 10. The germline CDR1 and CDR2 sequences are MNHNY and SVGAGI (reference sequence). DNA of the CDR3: TGTGCCAGCAGTTACTCGACGTCCGGGACAGGGAATGAGCAGTACTTC. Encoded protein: CASSYSTSGTGNEQYF.